This entry features one T cell receptor (beta chain) sequence. CDR1 is SNHLY and CDR2 is FYNNEI in the germline V gene. CDR3 size: 17 residues. The V end was cut by 2 bases, the J end by 0 bases, with 13 bases between. This record comes from a study of early T cells in non-severe SARS-CoV-2 infection. In the study overall: The authors sequenced bulk RNA from unsorted whole blood, leaving chains unpaired.

Attachment of unique molecular identifiers to individual cDNA molecules was performed. TCRdb used MiXCR to reprocess the 5' RACE reads, holding one entry per CDR3 protein. Among about 110,000 distinct CDR3 sequences listed, about an eighth were seen once. The receptor was derived from an adult who was a healthcare worker with PCR-confirmed SARS-CoV-2 infection or an uninfected control (not recorded which). The gene calls are TRBV2 and TRBJ1-4, with D tentatively TRBD1 (5 bases). The sample was whole blood. Here the CDR3 DNA reads TGTGCCAGCAGTGAATGGGGGGGTAGGGCAACTAATGAAAAACTGTTTTTT. As protein: CASSEWGGRATNEKLFF.